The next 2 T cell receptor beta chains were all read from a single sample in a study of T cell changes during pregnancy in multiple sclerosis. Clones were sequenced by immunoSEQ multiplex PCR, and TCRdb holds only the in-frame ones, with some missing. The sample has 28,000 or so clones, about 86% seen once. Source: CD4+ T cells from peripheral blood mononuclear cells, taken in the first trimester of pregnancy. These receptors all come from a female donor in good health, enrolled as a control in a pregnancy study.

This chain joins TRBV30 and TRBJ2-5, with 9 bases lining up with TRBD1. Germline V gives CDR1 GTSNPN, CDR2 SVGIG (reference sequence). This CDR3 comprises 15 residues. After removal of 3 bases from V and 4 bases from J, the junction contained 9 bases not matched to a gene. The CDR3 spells CAWRAGDRVPETQYF. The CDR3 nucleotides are TGTGCCTGGAGGGCCGGGGACAGGGTCCCAGAGACCCAGTACTTC.

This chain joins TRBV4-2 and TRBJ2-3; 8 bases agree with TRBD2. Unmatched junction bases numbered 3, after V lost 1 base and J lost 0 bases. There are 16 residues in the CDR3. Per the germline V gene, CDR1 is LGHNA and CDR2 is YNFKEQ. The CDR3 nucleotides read TGTGCCAGCAGCCAAGTGAGCGGGGGTAGCACAGATACGCAGTATTTT. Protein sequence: CASSQVSGGSTDTQYF.